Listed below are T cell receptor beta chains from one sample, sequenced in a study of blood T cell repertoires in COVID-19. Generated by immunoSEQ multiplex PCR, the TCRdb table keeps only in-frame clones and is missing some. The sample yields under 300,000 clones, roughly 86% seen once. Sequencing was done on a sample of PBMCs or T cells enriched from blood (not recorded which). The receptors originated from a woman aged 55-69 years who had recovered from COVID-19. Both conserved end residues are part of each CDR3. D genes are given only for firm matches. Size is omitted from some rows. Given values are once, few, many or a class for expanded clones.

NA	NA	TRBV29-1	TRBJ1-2	CSVKDSLNYGYTF	TGCAGCGTAAAGGACAGCCTTAACTATGGCTACACCTTC
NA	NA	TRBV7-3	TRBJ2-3	CASSPTSSSGDTQYF	TGTGCCAGCAGCCCGACGAGCTCGTCCGGGGATACGCAGTATTTT
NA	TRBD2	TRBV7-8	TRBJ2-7	CASSLGAATGTKEWYEQYF	TGTGCCAGCAGCTTAGGGGCCGCCACCGGGACTAAAGAATGGTACGAGCAGTACTTC
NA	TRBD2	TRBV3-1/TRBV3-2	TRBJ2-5	CASSRLAGGLKETQYF	TGTGCCAGCAGCCGACTAGCGGGGGGCCTTAAAGAGACCCAGTACTTC
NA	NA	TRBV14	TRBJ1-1	CASSPIAMNTEAFF	TGTGCCAGCAGTCCCATAGCTATGAACACTGAAGCTTTCTTT
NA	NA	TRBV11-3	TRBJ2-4	CASSLGDQGGIQYF	TGTGCCAGCAGCTTAGGGGATCAGGGGGGCATTCAGTACTTC
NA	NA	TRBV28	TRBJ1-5	CASSPHLLGGRNQPQHF	TGTGCCAGCAGCCCTCACCTCCTCGGGGGGAGGAATCAGCCCCAGCATTTT
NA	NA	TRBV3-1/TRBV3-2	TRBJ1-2	CASSQGVGYTF	TGTGCCAGCAGCCAAGGCGTGGGCTACACCTTC
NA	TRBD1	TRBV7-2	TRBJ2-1	CASSPQGGSYNEQFF	TGTGCCAGCAGCCCACAGGGGGGCTCCTACAATGAGCAGTTCTTC
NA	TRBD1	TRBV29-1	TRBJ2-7	CSVEKSPDRPYEQYF	TGCAGCGTTGAAAAATCCCCGGACAGGCCCTACGAGCAGTACTTC
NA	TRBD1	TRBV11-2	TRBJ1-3	CASSPSTGGQGYTIYF	TGTGCCAGCAGCCCCTCTACAGGGGGCCAGGGGTACACCATATATTTT
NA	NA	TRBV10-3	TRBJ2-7	CATGDVSYEQYF	TGTGCCACGGGGGACGTCTCCTACGAGCAGTACTTC
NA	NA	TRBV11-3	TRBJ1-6	CASSLQVLNSPLHF	TGTGCCAGCAGCTTACAGGTTCTAAATTCACCCCTCCACTTT
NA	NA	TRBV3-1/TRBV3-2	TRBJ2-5	CASRPTVEETQYF	TGTGCCAGCAGACCGACAGTAGAAGAGACCCAGTACTTC
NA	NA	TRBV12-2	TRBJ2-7	CASREGTAFLHEQYF	TGTGCAAGTCGCGAGGGGACTGCCTTTCTTCACGAGCAGTACTTC
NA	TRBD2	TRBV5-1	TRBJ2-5	CASTPGGTGKETQYF	TGCGCCAGCACCCCGGGGGGGACCGGGAAAGAGACCCAGTACTTC
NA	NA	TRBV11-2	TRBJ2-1	CASSLVGLASNEQFF	TGTGCCAGCAGCTTGGTGGGACTCGCCTCGAATGAGCAGTTCTTC
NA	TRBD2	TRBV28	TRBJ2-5	CASSGAGGQPNFQETQYF	TGTGCCAGCAGTGGAGCGGGAGGCCAACCAAACTTCCAAGAGACCCAGTACTTC
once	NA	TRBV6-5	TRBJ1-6	CASTLQGGNSPLHF	TGTGCCAGCACCTTACAGGGTGGCAATTCACCCCTCCACTTT
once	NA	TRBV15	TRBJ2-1	CATSREGRLDEQFF	TGTGCCACCAGCAGAGAGGGACGACTAGATGAGCAGTTCTTC
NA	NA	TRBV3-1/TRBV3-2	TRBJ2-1	CASSRVQGYEQFF	TGTGCCAGCAGCCGAGTTCAGGGCTATGAGCAGTTCTTC
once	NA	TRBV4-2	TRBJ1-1	CASSREGVGNTEAFF	TGTGCCAGCAGCCGAGAGGGCGTGGGGAACACTGAAGCTTTCTTT
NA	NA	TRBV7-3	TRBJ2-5	CARSSNGEETQYF	TGTGCCAGGTCGTCTAACGGGGAGGAGACCCAGTACTTC
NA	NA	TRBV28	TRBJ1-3	CASSPGQKGNTIYF	TGTGCCAGCAGCCCAGGACAGAAAGGAAACACCATATATTTT
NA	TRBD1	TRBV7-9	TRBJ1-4	CASSVRTGEIKKLFF	TGTGCCAGCAGCGTCCGGACAGGGGAAATCAAAAAACTGTTTTTT
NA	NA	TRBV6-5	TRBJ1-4	CATSTLGEGRFF	TGTGCCACCTCAACCTTGGGAGAGGGAAGGTTTTTT
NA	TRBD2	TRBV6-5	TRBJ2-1	CASSREGPHNEQFF	TGTGCCAGCAGTCGGGAGGGCCCCCACAATGAGCAGTTCTTC
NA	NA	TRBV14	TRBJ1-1	CASSQLRTAEAFF	TGTGCCAGCAGCCAACTCCGGACAGCTGAAGCTTTCTTT